What follows is one TCR beta chain and its context. No antigen is known for it. This specimen belongs to a study of metastatic and nonmetastatic thyroid tumors. Study at large: Samples came from malignant and benign thyroid patients, and repertoires were compared across blood and tumor or nodule tissue. Findings and limits, study-wide: According to reports, the diversity of TCR beta was significantly higher in malignant thyroid tumors than in benign nodules, and this held in both blood and tumor samples.

Thyroid surgery had not been preceded by any treatment in any patient. The CDR3 is made up of 16 amino acids. Trimming took 4 bases from V and 8 from J, leaving 22 bases between them. CDR1 and CDR2 (germline): SGHRS, YFSETQ. As originally analysed: Using the CDR3 differences seen across clinicopathological groups, the authors built a distant-metastasis classifier for papillary thyroid cancer, which was meant to discriminate distant-metastatic patients. TCRdb re-called the PCR reads through MiXCR. These V and J calls originate from TCRdb's pipeline instead of the authors' own analysis. The profile shows 40,000 or so clones, about 13% of them singletons.

Source material: blood. The chain carries TRBV5-1 and TRBJ2-1; the D is unclear. This clonotype originated in a female donor with papillary thyroid cancer or a benign thyroid nodule (not recorded which). Some clones in this sample may be carry-over from other donors' samples. The CDR3 spells CASSPPGGPQWYEQFF. The DNA of the CDR3 is TGCGCCAGCAGCCCCCCGGGTGGCCCGCAATGGTATGAGCAGTTCTTC.